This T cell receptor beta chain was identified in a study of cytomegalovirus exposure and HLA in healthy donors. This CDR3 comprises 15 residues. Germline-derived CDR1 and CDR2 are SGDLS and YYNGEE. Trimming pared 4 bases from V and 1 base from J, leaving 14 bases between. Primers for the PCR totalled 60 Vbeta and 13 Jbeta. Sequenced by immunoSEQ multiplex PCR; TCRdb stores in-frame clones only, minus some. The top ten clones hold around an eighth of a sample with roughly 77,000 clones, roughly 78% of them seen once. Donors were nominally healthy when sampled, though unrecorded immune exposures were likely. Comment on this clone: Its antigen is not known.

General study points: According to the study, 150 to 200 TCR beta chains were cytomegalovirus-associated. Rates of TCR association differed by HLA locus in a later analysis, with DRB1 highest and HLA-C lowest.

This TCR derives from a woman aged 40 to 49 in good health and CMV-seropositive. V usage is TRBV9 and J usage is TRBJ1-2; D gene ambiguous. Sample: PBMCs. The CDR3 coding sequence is TGTGCCAGCAGCCTGAACTTAGACTTTAACTATGGCTACACCTTC. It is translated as CASSLNLDFNYGYTF.